This TCR beta chain is from a study of technical replicates of blood from a handful of donors. CDR3 size: 11 residues. Germline CDR1 GTSNPN, CDR2 SVGIG (reference sequence). Trimming shortened V by 5 bases and J by 11 bases, and 16 bases separated the two germline ends. Generated by immunoSEQ multiplex PCR, the TCRdb table keeps only in-frame clones and is missing some. This table holds about 56,000 clones, more than 85% found once. V usage is TRBV30 and J usage is TRBJ2-7, with D tentatively TRBD2 (7 bases). Sequencing was done on a sample of PBMCs. This sequence originates from a human donor in good health. Some clones in this sample may be carry-over from other donors' samples. The chain's CDR3 is CAWGGGLVEYF. The CDR3, as DNA: TGTGCCTGGGGGGGCGGACTAGTGGAGTACTTC.